These 22 T cell receptor beta chains were all obtained from the same sample, sequenced in a study of blood T cell repertoires in COVID-19. Data came from immunoSEQ multiplex PCR; TCRdb stores just in-frame clones and leaves some out. The sample lists approximately 280,000 clones, 88% occurring once. Sequenced input: peripheral blood. These receptors all stem from a young man with active or convalescent COVID-19.

This chain uses TRBV15 with TRBJ2-1; TRBD1 is a possible D gene (6 bases). V was shortened by 0 bases and J by 4 bases, with 10 bases between the two germline ends. The CDR3 consists of 15 residues. Germline CDR1 and CDR2: LNHNV and YYDKDF (reference sequence). The CDR3 nucleotides are TGTGCCACCAGCAGAGATAGGGGACAATACAATGAGCAGTTCTTC. Protein sequence: CATSRDRGQYNEQFF. The complete variable domain, with remaining parts taken from reference TRBV15 and TRBJ2-1, reads DAMVIQNPRYQVTQFGKPVTLSCSQTLNHNVMYWYQQKSSQAPKLLFHYYDKDFNNEADTPDNFQSRRPNTSFCFLDIRSPGLGDTAMYLCATSRDRGQYNEQFFGPGTRLTVL.

The genes are TRBV4-1 and TRBJ2-4; 8 nucleotides align to TRBD2. The germline gives CDR1 MGHRA, CDR2 YSYEKL. With V trimmed by 1 base and J by 1 base, 6 bases remained unmatched. This CDR3 spans 17 amino acids. The CDR3 nucleotides read TGCGCCAGCAGCCAAGGGTGGCGGGGGGATGCCAAAAACATTCAGTACTTC. Translating it yields CASSQGWRGDAKNIQYF.

Written as DNA, the CDR3 is TGTGCCAGCAGCTTAGACACCATCTTTAATGAGCAGTTCTTC. Translation: CASSLDTIFNEQFF. The chain uses TRBV7-2 and TRBJ2-1; D ambiguous. The CDR3 is 14 amino acids. The V end lost 1 base, the J end lost 7 bases, and 11 bases lay between the germline ends. Germline CDR1 and CDR2: SGHTA and FQGNSA.

This clone was counted a few times. CDR3 nucleotide sequence: TGTGCCACCAGCCACGGACAGGGCGACACCGGGGAGCTGTTTTTT. It encodes CATSHGQGDTGELFF. This sequence joins TRBV15 and TRBJ2-2, with 8 bases matching TRBD1. V dropped 5 bases and J dropped 3; count of bases not matched to a gene: 5. This CDR3 contains 15 residues. Germline lookup yields CDR1 LNHNV and CDR2 YYDKDF (reference sequence).

CDR3 amino acids: CASSQNGRRQETQYF. In nucleotides, the CDR3 is TGTGCCAGCAGCCAAAATGGGAGGAGACAAGAGACCCAGTACTTC. V gene TRBV14 combines with J gene TRBJ2-5, with D possibly matching TRBD2 (6 bases). The CDR3 is 15 amino acids. Between the trimmed V and J ends, which lost 2 bases and 2 bases, there was a span of 12 bases. Germline-derived CDR1 and CDR2 are SGHDN and FVKESK.

V gene TRBV19 combines with J gene TRBJ2-5; 10 bases match TRBD1. Germline V gene sequence: CDR1 LNHDA, CDR2 SQIVND (reference sequence). With 3 bases clipped from V and 4 bases from J, the junction kept 5 bases outside the gene matches. The CDR3 covers 15 residues. CDR3 DNA: TGTGCCAGTAGTATCCCCGACAGGGGGCGAGAGACCCAGTACTTC. It codes for CASSIPDRGRETQYF. Based on the CDR3 plus reference TRBV19 and TRBJ2-5, the full variable domain is DGGITQSPKYLFRKEGQNVTLSCEQNLNHDAMYWYRQDPGQGLRLIYYSQIVNDFQKGDIAEGYSVSREKKESFPLTVTSAQKNPTAFYLCASSIPDRGRETQYFGPGTRLLVL.

This chain uses TRBV19 with TRBJ1-6; TRBD1 matches 7 bases. This CDR3 is 17 amino acids long. J lost 0 bases, V lost 5 bases, and 7 bases had no gene match. CDR1 is LNHDA, CDR2 SQIVND, per germline (reference sequence). CDR3 residues: CASSAGQLSSYNSPLHF. The CDR3 region has the DNA TGTGCCAGTAGTGCGGGACAGCTCAGCTCCTATAATTCACCCCTCCACTTT.

The chain uses TRBV12-3 or TRBV12-4 and TRBJ1-1; D unclear. V was clipped by 3 bases and J by 0 bases, with 5 bases between them. There are 13 residues in the CDR3. For the CDR3, the DNA is TGTGCCAGCAGTTTCGCGGTGAACACTGAAGCTTTCTTT. It specifies CASSFAVNTEAFF.

Turning to this clone: Within the sample, other DNA sequences also encode this same CDR3. This rearrangement joins TRBV9 to TRBJ2-3, with TRBD1 identical over 7 bases. The germline V gene has CDR1 SGDLS and CDR2 YYNGEE. V lost 2 bases to trimming and J lost 6 bases; unmatched junction nucleotides: 6. This CDR3 comprises 14 residues. CDR3 nucleotide sequence: TGTGCCAGCAGCGTCTCAGGGGGTTTGGATACGCAGTATTTT. This encodes CASSVSGGLDTQYF.

This clone was picked up many times. The chain links TRBV6-4 to TRBJ2-2; 7 positions agree with TRBD1. Germline CDR1 MRHNA, CDR2 SNTAGT. The J segment lost 4 bases and the V segment lost 4 bases, leaving 3 bases of the junction unmatched. This CDR3 is 14 amino acids long. The CDR3, as DNA: TGTGCCAGCAGTGGGGACAGTTCCACCGGGGAGCTGTTTTTT. Residues: CASSGDSSTGELFF.

The V and J genes are TRBV29-1 and TRBJ2-6; 10 bases agree with TRBD1. V lost 7 bases to trimming and J lost 3 bases; unmatched junction nucleotides: 6. This CDR3 is built from 15 residues. Germline V lookup: CDR1 SQVTM, CDR2 ANQGSEA. The CDR3 DNA reads as TGCAGCGCCCAGACAGGGGGCTATGGGGCCAACGTCCTGACTTTC. Its translation: CSAQTGGYGANVLTF.

This clone was detected many times. The V gene is TRBV3-1 (or the pseudogene TRBV3-2), the J gene TRBJ2-5; 9 nucleotides match TRBD1. The length of the CDR3 is 13 residues. The germline gives CDR1 LGHDT, CDR2 YNNKEL (reference sequence). Trimming took 5 bases from V and 5 from J; bases not matched to a gene: 3. The chain's CDR3 is CASSYRGRETQYF. CDR3 coding DNA: TGTGCCAGCAGCTACAGGGGGCGGGAGACCCAGTACTTC.

The CDR3 loop reads CASSPGTAQPQHF. The CDR3 coding sequence is TGTGCCAGTAGTCCGGGGACAGCTCAGCCCCAGCATTTT. The chain joins TRBV19 to TRBJ1-5, with 7 bases that match TRBD1. V trimming: 5 bases; J trimming: 6 bases; junction bases outside the gene matches: 4. Germline V gene data show CDR1 as LNHDA and CDR2 as SQIVND (reference sequence). The CDR3 has 13 residues.

The chain links TRBV3-1 (or the pseudogene TRBV3-2) to TRBJ1-2; 9 bases are a match to TRBD1. Germline CDR1 is LGHDT and CDR2 is YNNKEL (reference sequence). Trimming at V came to 4 bases and at J to 4 bases, leaving 4 bases not matched to a gene. The CDR3 runs to 14 residues. CDR3 bases: TGTGCCAGCAGCCTCGTGACAGGGGGCTATGGCTACACCTTC. Translation: CASSLVTGGYGYTF.

The J gene is TRBJ2-5, the V gene TRBV19; a possible D gene is TRBD2 (6 bases). Trimming took 3 bases from V and 2 from J, leaving 16 bases between them. This CDR3 comprises 16 residues. In germline, CDR1 is LNHDA, CDR2 SQIVND (reference sequence). The CDR3 DNA reads TGTGCCAGTAGTATTGGGGCCGGGGGACCGCAAGAGACCCAGTACTTC. It specifies CASSIGAGGPQETQYF.

DNA of the CDR3: TGTGCCAGCAGCGAGGGACAGGCCCCTGAAGCTTTCTTT. Translation: CASSEGQAPEAFF. This rearrangement joins TRBV5-6 to TRBJ1-1; 8 nucleotides match TRBD1. The CDR3 is made up of 13 amino acids. The junction had 5 bases not matched to a gene; V was cut back by 4 bases and J by 6 bases. Germline CDR1 and CDR2: SGHDT and YYEEEE.

The chain employs TRBV2 and TRBJ1-4; possibly TRBD1 for D (6 bases). The CDR3 has 16 residues. Germline assignment: CDR1 SNHLY and CDR2 FYNNEI. V dropped 6 bases and J dropped 6 bases, with 20 bases sitting between them. The DNA of the CDR3 is TGTGCCAGCAGCGGACGCTTACAGGGTTGGGATGAAAAACTGTTTTTT. Residues: CASSGRLQGWDEKLFF.

The chain carries TRBV15 and TRBJ2-5, with 8 nucleotides matching TRBD1. In germline, CDR1 is LNHNV, CDR2 YYDKDF (reference sequence). The CDR3 spans 13 residues. J gave up 1 base and V 11 bases, and 6 bases lay outside the gene matches. Here the CDR3 reads CAVRGQGQETQYF. CDR3 in DNA: TGTGCCGTCAGAGGACAGGGCCAAGAGACCCAGTACTTC.

The chain joins TRBV15 to TRBJ2-3, with 8 bases aligning to TRBD2. This CDR3 spans 17 amino acids. Trimming cost V 5 bases and J 2 bases; bases outside gene matches: 12. In germline, CDR1 is LNHNV, CDR2 YYDKDF (reference sequence). CDR3 region: CATSPGVISGNTDTQYF. The CDR3 DNA reads TGTGCCACCAGCCCCGGGGTGATTAGCGGGAACACAGATACGCAGTATTTT.

V and J are TRBV7-2 and TRBJ1-5; TRBD1 might be the D (5 bases). CDR3 size: 15 residues. CDR1 is SGHTA, CDR2 FQGNSA, per germline. V gave up 1 base and J gave up 4 bases, with 11 bases separating them. The CDR3 sequence is CASSLVRQGNQPQHF. The CDR3 region has the DNA TGTGCCAGCAGCTTAGTGCGGCAGGGAAATCAGCCCCAGCATTTT.

The sample holds one count of this clone. The chain is built from TRBV6-5 and TRBJ2-1; the D is unclear. The germline V gene encodes CDR1 MNHEY and CDR2 SVGAGI. With 6 bases removed from V and 1 base from J, the gap between germline ends came to 13 bases. This CDR3 has 15 amino acids. The CDR3 sequence is CASSLNYASYNEQFF. The CDR3 DNA follows: TGTGCCAGCAGCTTGAACTATGCATCCTACAATGAGCAGTTCTTC.

This clone was counted many times. V and J are TRBV20-1 and TRBJ1-1; no clear D. V was trimmed by 3 bases and J by 4 bases, leaving 15 bases between them. This CDR3 contains 14 residues. The germline gives CDR1 DFQATT, CDR2 SNEGSKA (reference sequence). This CDR3 is CSASRSESGTEAFF. The CDR3 DNA reads as TGCAGTGCTAGTCGATCTGAGAGTGGCACTGAAGCTTTCTTT.